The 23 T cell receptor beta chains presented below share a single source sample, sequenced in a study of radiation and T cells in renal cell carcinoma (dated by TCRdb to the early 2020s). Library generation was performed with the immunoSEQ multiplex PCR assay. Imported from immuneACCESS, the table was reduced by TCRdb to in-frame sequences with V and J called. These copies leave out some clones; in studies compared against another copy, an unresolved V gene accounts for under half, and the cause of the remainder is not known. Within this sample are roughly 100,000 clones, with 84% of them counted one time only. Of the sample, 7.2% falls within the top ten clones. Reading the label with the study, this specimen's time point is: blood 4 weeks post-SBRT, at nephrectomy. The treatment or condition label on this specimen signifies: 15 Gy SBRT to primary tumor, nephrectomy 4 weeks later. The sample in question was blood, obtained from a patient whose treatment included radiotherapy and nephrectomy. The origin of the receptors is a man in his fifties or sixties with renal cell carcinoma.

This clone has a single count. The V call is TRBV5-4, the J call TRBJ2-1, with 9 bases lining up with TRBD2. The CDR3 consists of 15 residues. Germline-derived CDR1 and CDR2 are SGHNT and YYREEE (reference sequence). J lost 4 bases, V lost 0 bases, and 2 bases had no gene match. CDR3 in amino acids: CASSLGGRDYNEQFF. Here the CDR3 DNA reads TGTGCCAGCAGCTTGGGCGGGAGGGATTACAATGAGCAGTTCTTC.

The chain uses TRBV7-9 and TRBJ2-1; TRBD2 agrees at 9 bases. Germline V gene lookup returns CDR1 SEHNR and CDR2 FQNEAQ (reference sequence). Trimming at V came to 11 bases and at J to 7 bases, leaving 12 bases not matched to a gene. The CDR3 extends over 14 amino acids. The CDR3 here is CAFTGTSINNEQFF. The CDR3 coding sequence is TGTGCCTTCACAGGGACTAGCATCAATAATGAGCAGTTCTTC.

Written as DNA, the CDR3 is TGCAGCGTTGAGCAGGGTACAGATGAGCAGTTCTTC. It yields the protein CSVEQGTDEQFF. The rearrangement links TRBV29-1 to TRBJ2-1; a possible D gene is TRBD1 (5 bases). Germline V gene data show CDR1 as SQVTM and CDR2 as ANQGSEA. The CDR3 contains 12 residues. V lost 3 bases to trimming and J lost 8 bases, with 11 bases between them.

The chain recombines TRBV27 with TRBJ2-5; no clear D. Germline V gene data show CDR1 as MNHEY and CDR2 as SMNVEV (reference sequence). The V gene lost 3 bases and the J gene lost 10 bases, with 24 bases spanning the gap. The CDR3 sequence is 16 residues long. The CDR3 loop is CASSLGRADGLLDQYF. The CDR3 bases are TGTGCCAGCAGTTTGGGCCGAGCCGACGGCTTGCTGGACCAGTACTTC.

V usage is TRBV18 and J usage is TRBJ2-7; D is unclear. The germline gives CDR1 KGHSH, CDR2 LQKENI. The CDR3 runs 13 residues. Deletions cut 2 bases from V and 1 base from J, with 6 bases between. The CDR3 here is CASSPSGSYEQYF. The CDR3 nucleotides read TGTGCCAGCTCACCATCCGGATCCTACGAGCAGTACTTC.

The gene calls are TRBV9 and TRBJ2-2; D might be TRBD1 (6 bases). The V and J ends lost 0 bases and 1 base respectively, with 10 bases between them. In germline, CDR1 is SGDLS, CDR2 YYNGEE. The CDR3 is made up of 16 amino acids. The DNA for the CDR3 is TGTGCCAGCAGCGTAGCCCTACAGGGGAACACCGGGGAGCTGTTTTTT. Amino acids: CASSVALQGNTGELFF.

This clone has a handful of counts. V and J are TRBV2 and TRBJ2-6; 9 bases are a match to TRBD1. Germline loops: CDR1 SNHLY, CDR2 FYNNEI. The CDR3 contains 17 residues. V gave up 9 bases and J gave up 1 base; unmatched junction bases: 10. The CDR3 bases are TGTGCCAGACGGTTGGAACAGGGGGCTTCTGGGGCCAACGTCCTGACTTTC. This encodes CARRLEQGASGANVLTF.

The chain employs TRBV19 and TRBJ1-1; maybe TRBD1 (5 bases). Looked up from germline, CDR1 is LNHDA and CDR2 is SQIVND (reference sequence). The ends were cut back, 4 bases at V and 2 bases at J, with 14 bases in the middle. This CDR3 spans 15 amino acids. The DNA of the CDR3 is TGTGCCAGTAGTAGACAGACGGGTTATAACACTGAAGCTTTCTTT. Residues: CASSRQTGYNTEAFF.

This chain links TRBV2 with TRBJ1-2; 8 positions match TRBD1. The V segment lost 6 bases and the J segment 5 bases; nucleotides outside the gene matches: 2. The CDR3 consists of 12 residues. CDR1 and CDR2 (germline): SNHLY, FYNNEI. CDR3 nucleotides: TGTGCCAGCAGGACAGGGGTATATGGCTACACCTTC. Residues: CASRTGVYGYTF.

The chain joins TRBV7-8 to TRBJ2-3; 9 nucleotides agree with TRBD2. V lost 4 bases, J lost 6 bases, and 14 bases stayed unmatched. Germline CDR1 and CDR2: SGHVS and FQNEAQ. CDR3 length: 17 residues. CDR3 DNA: TGTGCCAGCAGCTCCCCGGGACTAGCATTAGTCGTGGATACGCAGTATTTT. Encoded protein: CASSSPGLALVVDTQYF.

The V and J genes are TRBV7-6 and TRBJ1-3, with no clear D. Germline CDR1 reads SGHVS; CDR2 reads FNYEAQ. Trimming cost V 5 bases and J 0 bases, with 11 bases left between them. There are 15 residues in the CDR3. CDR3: CASSDQISSGNTIYF. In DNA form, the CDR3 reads TGTGCCAGCAGCGACCAAATTTCCTCTGGAAACACCATATATTTT. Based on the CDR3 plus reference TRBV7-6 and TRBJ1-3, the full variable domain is GAGVSQSPRYKVTKRGQDVALRCDPISGHVSLYWYRQALGQGPEFLTYFNYEAQQDKSGLPNDRFSAERPEGSISTLTIQRTEQRDSAMYRCASSDQISSGNTIYFGEGSWLTVV.

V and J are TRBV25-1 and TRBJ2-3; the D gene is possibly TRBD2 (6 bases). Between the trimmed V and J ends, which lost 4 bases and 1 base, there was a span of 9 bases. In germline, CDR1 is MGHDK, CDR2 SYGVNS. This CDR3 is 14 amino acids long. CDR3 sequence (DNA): TGTGCCAGCAGTGCACCGGGAGGCACAGATACGCAGTATTTT. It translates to CASSAPGGTDTQYF.

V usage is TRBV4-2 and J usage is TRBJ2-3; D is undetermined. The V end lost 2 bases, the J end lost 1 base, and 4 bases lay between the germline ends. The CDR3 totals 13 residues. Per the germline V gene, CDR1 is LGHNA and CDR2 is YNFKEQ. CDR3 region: CASSQRRTDTQYF. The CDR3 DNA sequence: TGTGCCAGCAGCCAACGTCGCACAGATACGCAGTATTTT.

In nucleotides, the CDR3 is TGTGCCTGGAGTGTACAACTAGCGGGAGATACGCAGTATTTT. Protein sequence: CAWSVQLAGDTQYF. The V and J genes are TRBV30 and TRBJ2-3, with 9 nucleotides matching TRBD2. The CDR3 consists of 14 residues. Germline V gene lookup returns CDR1 GTSNPN and CDR2 SVGIG (reference sequence). The trim removed 0 bases at V and 5 bases at J, leaving 3 bases unmatched.

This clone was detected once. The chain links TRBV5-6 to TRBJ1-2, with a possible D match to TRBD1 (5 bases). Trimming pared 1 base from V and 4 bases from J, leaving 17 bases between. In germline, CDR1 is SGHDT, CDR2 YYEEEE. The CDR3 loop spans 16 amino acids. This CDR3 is CASSLPGGSGPYGYTF. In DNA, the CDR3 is TGTGCCAGCAGCTTGCCAGGCGGTTCGGGGCCCTATGGCTACACCTTC. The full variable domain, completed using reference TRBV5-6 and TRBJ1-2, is DAGVTQSPTHLIKTRGQQVTLRCSPKSGHDTVSWYQQALGQGPQFIFQYYEEEERQRGNFPDRFSGHQFPNYSSELNVNALLLGDSALYLCASSLPGGSGPYGYTFGSGTRLTVV.

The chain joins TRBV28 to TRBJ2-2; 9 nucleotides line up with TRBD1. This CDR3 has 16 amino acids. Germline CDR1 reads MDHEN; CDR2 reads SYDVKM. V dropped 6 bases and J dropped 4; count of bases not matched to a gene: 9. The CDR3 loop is CASRTRTGAGTGELFF. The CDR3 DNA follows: TGTGCCAGCAGGACCCGGACAGGGGCCGGCACCGGGGAGCTGTTTTTT.

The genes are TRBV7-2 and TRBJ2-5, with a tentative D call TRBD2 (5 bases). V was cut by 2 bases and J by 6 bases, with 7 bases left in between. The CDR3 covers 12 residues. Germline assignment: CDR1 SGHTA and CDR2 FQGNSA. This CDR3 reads CASSLQRQTQYF. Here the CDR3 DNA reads TGTGCCAGCAGCTTACAGCGGCAGACCCAGTACTTC.

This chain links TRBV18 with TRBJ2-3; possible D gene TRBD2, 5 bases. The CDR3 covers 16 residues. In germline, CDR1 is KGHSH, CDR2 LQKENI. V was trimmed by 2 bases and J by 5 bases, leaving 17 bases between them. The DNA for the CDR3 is TGTGCCAGCTCACCAGAGGGCTGGGGTTCTGGAGATACGCAGTATTTT. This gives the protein CASSPEGWGSGDTQYF.

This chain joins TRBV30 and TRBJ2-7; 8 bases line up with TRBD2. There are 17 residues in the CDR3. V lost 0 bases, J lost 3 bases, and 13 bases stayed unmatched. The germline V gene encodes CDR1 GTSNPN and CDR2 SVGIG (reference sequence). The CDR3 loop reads CAWSVGDFGTRRYEQYF. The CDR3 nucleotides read TGTGCCTGGAGTGTTGGGGACTTTGGGACTAGGCGCTACGAGCAGTACTTC.

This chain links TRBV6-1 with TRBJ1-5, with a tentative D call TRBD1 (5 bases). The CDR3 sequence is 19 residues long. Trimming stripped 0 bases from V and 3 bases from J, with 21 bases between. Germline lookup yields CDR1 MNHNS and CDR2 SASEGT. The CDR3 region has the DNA TGTGCCAGCAGTGAAGCGGAGGGGAGCAGGGAATTTTTCAATCAGCCCCAGCATTTT. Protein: CASSEAEGSREFFNQPQHF.

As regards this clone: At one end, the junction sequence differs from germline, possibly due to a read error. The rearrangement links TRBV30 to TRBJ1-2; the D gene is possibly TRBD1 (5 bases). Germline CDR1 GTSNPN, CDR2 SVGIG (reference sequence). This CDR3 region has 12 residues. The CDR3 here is CAWAQTRTSGAF. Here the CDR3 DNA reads TGTGCCTGGGCCCAAACCCGGACATCCGGTGCCTTC.

Written as DNA, the CDR3 is TGTGCCAGTAGTATCGGGACAGGGGGAATCGGGGAGCTGTTTTTT. This codes for CASSIGTGGIGELFF. The chain is built from TRBV19 and TRBJ2-2; 11 bases agree with TRBD1. V dropped 3 bases and J dropped 7; count of bases not matched to a gene: 4. This CDR3 contains 15 residues. Per the germline V gene, CDR1 is LNHDA and CDR2 is SQIVND (reference sequence).

The CDR3 reads CASSLTRTYEQYF. In nucleotides, the CDR3 is TGTGCCAGCTCATTGACACGAACCTACGAGCAGTACTTC. The chain uses TRBV18 and TRBJ2-7; D is unclear. The germline V gene encodes CDR1 KGHSH and CDR2 LQKENI. The length of the CDR3 is 13 residues. The V end lost 5 bases, the J end lost 2 bases, and 10 bases lay between the germline ends.